A selection of T cell receptor beta chains follows, all from one sample in a study of cytotoxic CD8 clonotypes in ibrutinib-treated CLL. Repertoires were generated with immunoSEQ multiplex PCR, while TCRdb's copy carries only in-frame clones and drops some. The sample carries 15,000 to 20,000 clones, roughly 60% recorded once. This sample comprised PBMCs, obtained after 12 months of ibrutinib treatment. The receptors derive from a human donor with chronic lymphocytic leukemia. The CDR3 runs from the conserved cysteine through the conserved F or W. Each record gives: D gene, V gene, clone size, J gene, CDR3 DNA, CDR3 protein. A D gene is named only where the DNA matches it firmly. Clone size is stated in some rows and not others, as once, few, many or a class when expanded.

D: -; V: TRBV27; size: -; J: TRBJ2-7; DNA: TGTGCCAGCAGTTTCTGGCGGAGCTCCTACGAGCAGTACTTC; CDR3: CASSFWRSSYEQYF
D: -; V: TRBV6-5; size: -; J: TRBJ1-1; DNA: TGTGCCAGCAGGGGTCCAGTAAGGACAGAAGCTTTCTTT; CDR3: CASRGPVRTEAFF
D: -; V: TRBV7-2; size: -; J: TRBJ2-3; DNA: TGTGCCAGCAGCCCCTTCGGCCCAAGTACAGATACGCAGTATTTT; CDR3: CASSPFGPSTDTQYF
D: -; V: TRBV10-3; size: medium-sized; J: TRBJ2-3; DNA: TGTGCCATCAGTGCCTCGATGCGCCGGAGCACAGATACGCAGTATTTT; CDR3: CAISASMRRSTDTQYF
D: -; V: TRBV6-5; size: -; J: TRBJ2-7; DNA: TGTGCCAGCAGTTACTCTACGTTGGGGACCTACGAGCAGTACTTC; CDR3: CASSYSTLGTYEQYF
D: -; V: TRBV10-3; size: -; J: TRBJ2-7; DNA: TGTGCCATCAGGGACACCGCCTACGAGCAGTACTTC; CDR3: CAIRDTAYEQYF
D: -; V: TRBV14; size: -; J: TRBJ2-7; DNA: TGTGCCAGCAGCCCGGACGTTTGGTCAGGCGAGCAGTACTTC; CDR3: CASSPDVWSGEQYF
D: TRBD2; V: TRBV28; size: -; J: TRBJ2-7; DNA: TGTGCCAGCAGTCGAAACCCGTTTGGGACTAGCGGGAGCTACGAGCAGTACTTC; CDR3: CASSRNPFGTSGSYEQYF
D: TRBD2; V: TRBV4-2; size: -; J: TRBJ2-3; DNA: TGTGCCAGCAGCCAAGGACTAGCGGGTGGGGGGACAGATACGCAGTATTTT; CDR3: CASSQGLAGGGTDTQYF
D: -; V: TRBV19; size: -; J: TRBJ1-5; DNA: TGTGCCAGTAGTATGCCCGGGACGGACTATAGCAATCAGCCCCAGCATTTT; CDR3: CASSMPGTDYSNQPQHF
D: -; V: TRBV19; size: large; J: TRBJ2-1; DNA: TGTGCCAGTAGTATAGATGTTCAGGGTAATGAGCAGTTCTTC; CDR3: CASSIDVQGNEQFF
D: -; V: TRBV5-1; size: -; J: TRBJ2-5; DNA: TGCGCCAGCAGCCCTTTACCGAGATGGCAAGAGACCCAGTACTTC; CDR3: CASSPLPRWQETQYF
D: -; V: TRBV5-1; size: -; J: TRBJ1-2; DNA: TGCGCCAGCAGCCCGGACCGGGTCGATGGCTACACCTTC; CDR3: CASSPDRVDGYTF
D: TRBD2; V: TRBV9; size: once; J: TRBJ2-7; DNA: TGTGCCAGCAGCGTAGGGACTAGCGGGACCCCCTACGAGCAGTACTTC; CDR3: CASSVGTSGTPYEQYF
D: -; V: TRBV27; size: -; J: TRBJ2-7; DNA: TGTGCCAGCAGTTTGGGGTGGAGGAACGAGCAGTACTTC; CDR3: CASSLGWRNEQYF
D: TRBD2; V: TRBV14; size: -; J: TRBJ2-1; DNA: TGTGCCAGCAGCCAACTGTCGTTTCGGAGCGGGAGGGTATTTGAGCAGTTCTTC; CDR3: CASSQLSFRSGRVFEQFF
D: -; V: TRBV29-1; size: -; J: TRBJ1-2; DNA: TGCAGCGTAAGACACAACTATGGCTACACCTTC; CDR3: CSVRHNYGYTF
D: TRBD1; V: TRBV27; size: -; J: TRBJ1-2; DNA: TGTGCCAGCCGACAGGGTGGGACCTATGGCTACACCTTC; CDR3: CASRQGGTYGYTF
D: -; V: TRBV5-1; size: -; J: TRBJ2-3; DNA: TGCGCCAGCAGCTCACAGGGAAATCTTGGCACAGATACGCAGTATTTT; CDR3: CASSSQGNLGTDTQYF